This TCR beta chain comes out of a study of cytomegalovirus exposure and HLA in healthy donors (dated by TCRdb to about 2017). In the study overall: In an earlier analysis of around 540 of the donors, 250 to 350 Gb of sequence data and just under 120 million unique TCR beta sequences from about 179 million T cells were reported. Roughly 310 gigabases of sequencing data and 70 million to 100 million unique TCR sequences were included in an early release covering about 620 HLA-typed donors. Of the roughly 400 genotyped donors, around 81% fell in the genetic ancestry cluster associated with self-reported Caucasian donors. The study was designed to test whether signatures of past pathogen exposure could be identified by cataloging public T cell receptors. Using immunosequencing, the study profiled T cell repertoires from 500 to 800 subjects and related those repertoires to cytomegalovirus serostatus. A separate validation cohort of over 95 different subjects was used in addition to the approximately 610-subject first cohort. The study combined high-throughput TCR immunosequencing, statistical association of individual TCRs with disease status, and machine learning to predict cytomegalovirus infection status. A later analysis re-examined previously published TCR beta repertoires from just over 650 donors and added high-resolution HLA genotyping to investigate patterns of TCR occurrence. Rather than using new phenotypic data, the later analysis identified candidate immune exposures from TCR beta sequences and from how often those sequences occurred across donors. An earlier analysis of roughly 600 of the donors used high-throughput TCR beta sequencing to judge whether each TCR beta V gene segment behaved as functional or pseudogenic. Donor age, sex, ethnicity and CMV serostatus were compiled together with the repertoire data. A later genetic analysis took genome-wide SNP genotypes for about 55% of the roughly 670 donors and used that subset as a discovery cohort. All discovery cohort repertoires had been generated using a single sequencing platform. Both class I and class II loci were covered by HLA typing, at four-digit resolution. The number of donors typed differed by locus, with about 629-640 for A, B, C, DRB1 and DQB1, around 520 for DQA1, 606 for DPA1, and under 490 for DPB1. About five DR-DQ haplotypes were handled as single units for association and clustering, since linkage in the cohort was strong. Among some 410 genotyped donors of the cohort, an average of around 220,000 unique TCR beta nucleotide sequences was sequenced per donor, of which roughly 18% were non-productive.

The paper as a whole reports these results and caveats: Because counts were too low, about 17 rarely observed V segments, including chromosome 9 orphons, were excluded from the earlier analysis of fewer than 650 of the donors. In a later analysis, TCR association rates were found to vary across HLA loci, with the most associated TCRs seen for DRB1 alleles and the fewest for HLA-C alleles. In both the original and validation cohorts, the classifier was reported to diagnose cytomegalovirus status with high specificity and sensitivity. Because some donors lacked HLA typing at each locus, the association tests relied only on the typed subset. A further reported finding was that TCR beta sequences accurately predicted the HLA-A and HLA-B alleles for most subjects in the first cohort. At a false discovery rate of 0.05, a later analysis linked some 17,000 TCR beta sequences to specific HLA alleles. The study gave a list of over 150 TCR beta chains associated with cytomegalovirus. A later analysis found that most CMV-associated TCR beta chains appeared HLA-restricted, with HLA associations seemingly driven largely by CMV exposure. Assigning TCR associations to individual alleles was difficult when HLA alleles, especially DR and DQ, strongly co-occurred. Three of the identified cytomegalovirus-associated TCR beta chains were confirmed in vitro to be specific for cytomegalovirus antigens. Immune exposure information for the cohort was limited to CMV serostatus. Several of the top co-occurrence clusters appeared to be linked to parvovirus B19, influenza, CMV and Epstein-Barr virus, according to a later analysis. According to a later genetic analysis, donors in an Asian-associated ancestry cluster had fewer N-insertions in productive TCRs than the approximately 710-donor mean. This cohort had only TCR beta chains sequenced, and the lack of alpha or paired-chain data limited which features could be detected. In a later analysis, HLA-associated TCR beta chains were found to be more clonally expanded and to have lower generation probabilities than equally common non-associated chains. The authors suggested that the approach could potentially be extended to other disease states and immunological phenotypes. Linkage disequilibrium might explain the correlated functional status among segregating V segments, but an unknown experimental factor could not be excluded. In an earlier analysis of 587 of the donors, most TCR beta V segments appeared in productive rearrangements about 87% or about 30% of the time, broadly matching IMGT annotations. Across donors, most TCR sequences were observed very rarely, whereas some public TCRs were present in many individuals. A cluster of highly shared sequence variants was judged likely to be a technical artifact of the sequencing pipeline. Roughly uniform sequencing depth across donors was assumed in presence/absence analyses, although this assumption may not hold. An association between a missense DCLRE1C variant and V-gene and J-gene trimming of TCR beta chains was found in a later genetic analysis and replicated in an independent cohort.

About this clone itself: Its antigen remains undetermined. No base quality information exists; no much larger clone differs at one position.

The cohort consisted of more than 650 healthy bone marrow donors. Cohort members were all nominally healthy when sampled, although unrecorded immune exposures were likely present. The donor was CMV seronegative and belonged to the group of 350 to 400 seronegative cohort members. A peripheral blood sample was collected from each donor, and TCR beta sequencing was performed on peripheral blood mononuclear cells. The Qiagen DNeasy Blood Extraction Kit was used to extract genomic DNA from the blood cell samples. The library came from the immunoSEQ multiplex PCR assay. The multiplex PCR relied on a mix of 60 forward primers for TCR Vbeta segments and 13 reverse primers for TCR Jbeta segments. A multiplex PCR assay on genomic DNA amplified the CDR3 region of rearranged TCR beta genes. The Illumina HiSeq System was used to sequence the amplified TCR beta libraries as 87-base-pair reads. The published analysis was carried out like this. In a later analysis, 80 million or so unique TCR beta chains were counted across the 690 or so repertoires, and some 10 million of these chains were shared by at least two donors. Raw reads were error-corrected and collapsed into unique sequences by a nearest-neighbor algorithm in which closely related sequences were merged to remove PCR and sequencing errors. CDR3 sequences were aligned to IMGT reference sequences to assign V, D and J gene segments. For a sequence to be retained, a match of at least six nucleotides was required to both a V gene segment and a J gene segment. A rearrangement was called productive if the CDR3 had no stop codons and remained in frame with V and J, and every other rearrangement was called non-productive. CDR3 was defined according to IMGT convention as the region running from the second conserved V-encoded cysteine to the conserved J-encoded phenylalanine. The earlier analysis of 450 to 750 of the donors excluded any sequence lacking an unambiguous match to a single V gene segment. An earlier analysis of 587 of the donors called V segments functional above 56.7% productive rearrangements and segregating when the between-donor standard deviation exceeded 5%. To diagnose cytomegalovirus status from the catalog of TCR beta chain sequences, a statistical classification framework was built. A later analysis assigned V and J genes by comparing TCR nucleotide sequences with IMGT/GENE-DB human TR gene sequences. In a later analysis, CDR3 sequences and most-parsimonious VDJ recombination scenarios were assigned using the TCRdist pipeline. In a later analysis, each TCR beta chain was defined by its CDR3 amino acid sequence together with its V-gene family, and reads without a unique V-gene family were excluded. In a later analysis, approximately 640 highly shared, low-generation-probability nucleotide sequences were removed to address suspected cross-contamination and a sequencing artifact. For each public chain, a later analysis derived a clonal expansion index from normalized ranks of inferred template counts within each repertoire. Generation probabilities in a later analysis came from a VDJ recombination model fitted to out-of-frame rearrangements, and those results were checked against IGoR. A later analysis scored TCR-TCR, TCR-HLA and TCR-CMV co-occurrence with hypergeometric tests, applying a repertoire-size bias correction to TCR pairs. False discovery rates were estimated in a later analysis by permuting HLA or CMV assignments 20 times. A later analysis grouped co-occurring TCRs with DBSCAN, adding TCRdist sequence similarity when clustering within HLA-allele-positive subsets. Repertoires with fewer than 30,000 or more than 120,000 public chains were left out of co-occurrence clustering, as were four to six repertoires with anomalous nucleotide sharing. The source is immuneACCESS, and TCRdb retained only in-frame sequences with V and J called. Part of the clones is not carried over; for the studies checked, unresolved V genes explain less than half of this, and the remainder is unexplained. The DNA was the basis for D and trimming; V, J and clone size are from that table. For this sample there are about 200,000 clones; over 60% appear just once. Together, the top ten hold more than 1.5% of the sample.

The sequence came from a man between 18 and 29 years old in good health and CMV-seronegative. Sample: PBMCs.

The CDR3: CASSLSAGADEQFF. The sequence in DNA is TGTGCCAGCAGTTTATCGGCGGGAGCGGATGAGCAGTTCTTC. The sequence is built from TRBV27 and TRBJ2-1; 7 bases in the middle match TRBD2. The CDR3 spans 14 residues, from the cysteine through the phenylalanine. Left in the record is the CDR3 DNA by itself, 42 bases read in frame from the first base. As encoded in the germline V gene (reference sequence), CDR1 is MNHEY while CDR2 is SMNVEV. Compared with germline, V lacks 0 bases and J lacks 8 bases; bases without a gene match: 4.